These 14 T cell receptor beta chains share one sample of origin, sequenced in a study of T cells expressing NK-cell markers. TCRdb re-called the 5' RACE reads, yielding one record per CDR3 amino acid sequence without DNA. The ten most abundant clones cover more than 1.4% of a sample with some 460,000 distinct CDR3 sequences. The specimen sequenced was blood T cells: a sorted CD56 or NKG2C T cell subset, CD4+ or CD8+ T cells, or bulk PBMC T cells (not recorded which). The origin of the receptors is a woman aged 50 to 65 in good health.

This chain links TRBV6-2 or TRBV6-3 with TRBJ2-7; TCRdb designates TRBD2, a call that cannot be tested without DNA. CDR3 length equals 15 residues. Germline loops: CDR1 MNHEY, CDR2 SVGEGT. The CDR3 protein is CASSPRGGVSYEQYF.

This chain connects TRBV5-1 to TRBJ2-3; TCRdb lists TRBD2, though no DNA is available to test this call. Germline V gene sequence: CDR1 SGHRS, CDR2 YFSETQ. CDR3 length: 17 residues. CDR3: CASSPGGLAGGGDTQYF.

The chain has TRBV11-3 and TRBJ2-2; TCRdb selects TRBD2, and the lack of DNA leaves this call unchecked. This CDR3 contains 17 residues. Germline V gene sequence: CDR1 SGHNT, CDR2 YENEEA. The CDR3 sequence is CASSLSLAGVETGELFF.

The chain recombines TRBV6-1 with TRBJ2-5; TCRdb outputs TRBD2, but without DNA this stays unchecked. This CDR3 comprises 14 residues. The V gene's germline CDR1 is MNHNS and CDR2 SASEGT. CDR3 protein: CASTLGLALETQYF.

This rearrangement joins TRBV11-3 to TRBJ1-2. The CDR3 length is 15 residues. Looked up from germline, CDR1 is SGHNT and CDR2 is YENEEA. The chain's CDR3 is CASSLDLSSVYGYTF.

This rearrangement joins TRBV5-1 to TRBJ2-1; TCRdb reports TRBD2, a call that lacks DNA to check it against. The germline gives CDR1 SGHRS, CDR2 YFSETQ. The CDR3 has 16 residues. CDR3 sequence: CASSPITSVLYNEQFF.

This sequence joins TRBV5-6 and TRBJ2-3; TCRdb calls TRBD1, which cannot be checked without DNA. The CDR3 spans 16 residues. Germline CDR1 SGHDT, CDR2 YYEEEE. CDR3 loop: CASTRLQGPSTDTQYF.

The V call is TRBV5-1, the J call TRBJ2-3; TCRdb reports TRBD1, a call that lacks DNA to check it against. CDR3 length: 14 amino acids. Germline CDR1 reads SGHRS; CDR2 reads YFSETQ. CDR3 protein: CASSPGPTSGAQYF.

This sequence joins TRBV5-1 and TRBJ2-1; TCRdb indicates TRBD1, and absent DNA this call remains unverified. CDR1 and CDR2 from the germline V gene are SGHRS and YFSETQ. The length of the CDR3 is 16 residues. CDR3 region: CASSLGGDPPYNEQFF.

The V call is TRBV6-1, the J call TRBJ1-1; lacking DNA, the TRBD1 call made by TCRdb goes unchecked. Per germline, CDR1 MNHNS and CDR2 SASEGT. The CDR3 length is 15 residues. The CDR3 sequence: CASSGTGGPLTEAFF.

J is TRBJ2-7 and V is TRBV12-3 or TRBV12-4; TCRdb designates TRBD2, a call that cannot be tested without DNA. The CDR3 covers 16 residues. The CDR3: CASSLGSGGKTYEQYF.

The chain has TRBV30 and TRBJ1-1; TCRdb outputs TRBD1, but without DNA this stays unchecked. The CDR3 length is 13 residues. From germline, CDR1 is GTSNPN and CDR2 SVGIG (reference sequence). CDR3 amino acids: CAWSATENTEAFF.

The V gene is TRBV6-5, the J gene TRBJ2-1; TCRdb's D gene call, TRBD1, goes unchecked for lack of DNA. CDR1 is MNHEY and CDR2 is SVGAGI in the germline V gene. CDR3 size: 16 residues. The CDR3 protein is CASREQGMGSYNEQFF.

The chain couples TRBV2 to TRBJ1-1; TCRdb gives TRBD1 as the D gene, but with no DNA this cannot be confirmed. CDR3 length: 15 amino acids. CDR1 is SNHLY, CDR2 FYNNEI, per germline. The CDR3 region is CASPSARVGGTEAFF.